One sample yielded the 21 T cell receptor beta chains listed below, sequenced in a study of human T cells and chemical hapten exposure. A single record per CDR3 protein comes from TCRdb applying MiXCR to the RACE reads. Among a few hundred thousand distinct CDR3 sequences, over 6% were seen once, and the ten largest hold around 5.8%. Time point specified: patch test 2, 6 weeks after DPC sensitization. Treatment noted: therapeutic diphenylcyclopropenone sensitization with weekly scalp DPC. Sequencing used whole blood, obtained in connection with sensitization to the hapten diphenylcyclopropenone (DPC). These TCRs come from a woman aged 18-35 years with alopecia areata. Some clones in this sample may be carry-over from other donors' samples.

This clonotype occurred many times. The chain combines TRBV6-5 with TRBJ2-7, with 8 bases aligning to TRBD1. Germline V gene data show CDR1 as MNHEY and CDR2 as SVGAGI. Trimming removed 0 bases from V and 5 bases from J; junction bases left unmatched: 3. The CDR3 is 14 residues long. Written as DNA, the CDR3 is TGTGCCAGCAGTTACTCCCGGACAGGGAACGAGCAGTACTTC. Translation: CASSYSRTGNEQYF.

This clonotype was found a few times. The J gene is TRBJ2-1, the V gene TRBV6-5; D gene unclear. V lost 2 bases, J lost 1 base, and 9 bases lay in between. Germline assignment: CDR1 MNHEY and CDR2 SVGAGI. The length of the CDR3 is 15 residues. This CDR3 is CASSYGPPSYNEQFF. The CDR3 coding sequence is TGTGCCAGCAGTTACGGGCCCCCATCCTACAATGAGCAGTTCTTC.

This clonotype was counted at least ten times. This chain connects TRBV6-5 to TRBJ1-2, with D possibly matching TRBD1 (6 bases). In germline, CDR1 is MNHEY, CDR2 SVGAGI. V gave up 5 bases and J gave up 2 bases, with 12 bases separating them. The CDR3 loop spans 14 amino acids. The CDR3 region is CASSIQTGNYGYTF. In DNA form, the CDR3 reads TGTGCCAGCAGTATTCAGACAGGCAACTATGGCTACACCTTC.

This clonotype was detected many times. The V call is TRBV5-1, the J call TRBJ1-6, with D hard to call. In germline, CDR1 is SGHRS, CDR2 YFSETQ. The CDR3 runs 14 residues. V lost 5 bases and J 0 bases, leaving 6 bases between the germline ends. For the CDR3, the DNA is TGCGCCAGCAGTTTTAACTCCTATAATTCACCCCTCCACTTT. It specifies CASSFNSYNSPLHF.

This clonotype was seen only a few times. The genes are TRBV11-2 and TRBJ2-2; D gene ambiguous. The CDR3 has 18 amino acids. Germline loops: CDR1 SGHAT, CDR2 FQNNGV. Trimming shortened V by 0 bases and J by 0 bases, and 14 bases separated the two germline ends. The CDR3 DNA is TGTGCCAGCAGCTTAGACTCAGACCGGGCCGCGAACACCGGGGAGCTGTTTTTT. This translates into CASSLDSDRAANTGELFF.

This clonotype was counted a few times. The gene calls are TRBV5-1 and TRBJ2-1; D may be TRBD1 (5 bases). CDR1 and CDR2 (germline): SGHRS, YFSETQ. Trimming pared 3 bases from V and 9 bases from J, leaving 10 bases between. The CDR3 contains 12 residues. CDR3 coding DNA: TGCGCCAGCAGCTGGCAGGGTTCTGAGCAGTTCTTC. This translates into CASSWQGSEQFF.

The chain carries TRBV19 and TRBJ2-7; a weak D match, TRBD2 (5 bases). Looked up from germline, CDR1 is LNHDA and CDR2 is SQIVND (reference sequence). V was cut by 6 bases and J by 2 bases, with 11 bases left in between. This CDR3 has 13 amino acids. Here the CDR3 DNA reads TGTGCCAGTAGGGGATGGGAGACCTACGAGCAGTACTTC. Its protein is CASRGWETYEQYF.

This clonotype appeared many times. The chain links TRBV6-1 to TRBJ1-6; D is undetermined. The CDR3 extends over 13 amino acids. From germline, CDR1 is MNHNS and CDR2 SASEGT. V was trimmed by 2 bases and J by 6 bases, leaving 5 bases between them. CDR3 protein: CASSERVNSPLHF. CDR3 nucleotides: TGTGCCAGCAGTGAAAGGGTTAATTCACCCCTCCACTTT.

On this clonotype: This may be a read error, as it is one base from a much larger clone. The CDR3 does not close with the conserved phenylalanine or tryptophan, likely indicating a read error. The CDR3 region is CASRWLSSYNSPLHL. DNA of the CDR3: TGTGCCAGCAGGTGGTTGAGCTCCTATAATTCACCCCTCCACTTG. V and J are TRBV6-5 and TRBJ1-6; D not certain. The ends were cut back, 6 bases at V and 0 bases at J, with 9 bases in the middle. The CDR3 consists of 15 residues. In germline, CDR1 is MNHEY, CDR2 SVGAGI.

This clonotype was counted only a few times. V usage is TRBV4-2 and J usage is TRBJ1-3; the D gene is possibly TRBD1 (5 bases). This CDR3 is built from 15 residues. Trimming took 4 bases from V and 0 from J, leaving 10 bases between them. CDR1 is LGHNA and CDR2 is YNFKEQ in the germline V gene. The CDR3 protein is CASSRGLPSGNTIYF. In DNA, the CDR3 is TGTGCCAGCAGCCGGGGACTGCCCTCTGGAAACACCATATATTTT.

The V gene is TRBV18, the J gene TRBJ2-7, with 11 bases aligning to TRBD2. The CDR3 consists of 16 residues. The ends lost 6 bases at V and 2 bases at J; junction bases unmatched: 9. Germline V gene sequence: CDR1 KGHSH, CDR2 LQKENI. CDR3 sequence reads: CASSRGLAGGTYEQYF. CDR3 sequence (DNA): TGTGCCAGCTCCCGTGGACTAGCGGGCGGAACCTACGAGCAGTACTTC.

This clonotype came up a few times. The gene calls are TRBV6-1 and TRBJ1-2; no definite D call. The ends were cut back, 3 bases at V and 5 bases at J, with 19 bases in the middle. CDR1 is MNHNS, CDR2 SASEGT, per germline. This CDR3 is built from 16 residues. The CDR3 DNA reads TGTGCCAGCAGTGAGAAAGGATTACGAAAGCCGTATGGCTACACCTTC. The encoded protein is CASSEKGLRKPYGYTF.

This clonotype showed up just a few times. The J gene is TRBJ1-5, the V gene TRBV6-6; TRBD1 aligns across 8 bases. The CDR3 is 15 residues long. Per the germline V gene, CDR1 is MNHNY and CDR2 is SVGAGI (reference sequence). The V segment lost 5 bases and the J segment 7 bases; nucleotides outside the gene matches: 10. Here the CDR3 reads CASSRGQGLGQPQHF. CDR3 bases: TGTGCCAGCAGTCGCGGACAGGGCTTGGGCCAGCCCCAGCATTTT.

This clonotype was counted at least ten times. The chain uses TRBV28 and TRBJ1-2; D not certain. The CDR3 has 11 amino acids. V lost 5 bases and J 4 bases, leaving 5 bases between the germline ends. Per germline, CDR1 MDHEN and CDR2 SYDVKM. CDR3 amino acids: CASSIGYGYTF. CDR3 nucleotide sequence: TGTGCCAGCAGTATAGGCTATGGCTACACCTTC.

This chain connects TRBV21-1 to TRBJ2-4; no DNA check was done on the table's D call, TRBD2. TRBV21-1 is flagged as a pseudogene. The CDR3 spans 16 residues. CDR3 sequence reads: CASSRFAISVPPVLYF. The CDR3 DNA follows: TGTGCCAGCAGCCGATTCGCAATCAGTGTCCCTCCCGTGCTGTACTTC.

There are a few counts of this clonotype. The V and J genes are TRBV7-2 and TRBJ1-1; a weak D match, TRBD1 (5 bases). Germline V lookup: CDR1 SGHTA, CDR2 FQGNSA. V lost 6 bases and J 0 bases, leaving 14 bases between the germline ends. The CDR3 has 15 residues. The CDR3 region is CASRLTGLLNTEAFF. CDR3 DNA: TGTGCCAGCAGGTTGACGGGACTCCTGAACACTGAAGCTTTCTTT.

This clonotype was detected many times. This chain's CDR3 is CSFRGNTEAFF. In nucleotides, the CDR3 is TGCAGCTTCAGGGGGAACACTGAAGCTTTCTTT. This chain links TRBV29-1 with TRBJ1-1; a weak D match, TRBD1 (6 bases). The CDR3 is made up of 11 amino acids. V lost 8 bases to trimming and J lost 1 base, with 8 bases between them. Germline values: CDR1 SQVTM, CDR2 ANQGSEA.

This clonotype was observed at least ten times. This chain links TRBV5-1 with TRBJ1-1; 7 positions agree with TRBD1. The CDR3 runs 14 residues. In germline, CDR1 is SGHRS, CDR2 YFSETQ. V shed 4 bases and J 4 bases; nucleotides not matched to a gene: 7. The chain's CDR3 is CASSRIDRATEAFF. In DNA form, the CDR3 reads TGCGCCAGCAGCCGAATAGACAGGGCCACTGAAGCTTTCTTT.

This clonotype was detected ten times or more. The CDR3 loop is CASSPGAEAFF. The DNA for the CDR3 is TGTGCCAGCAGCCCGGGAGCTGAAGCTTTCTTT. V and J are TRBV12-3 or TRBV12-4 and TRBJ1-1; no clear D gene. V lost 6 bases, J lost 6 bases, and 8 bases lay in between. The CDR3 runs to 11 residues.

The chain has TRBV3-1 and TRBJ2-5, with a tentative D call TRBD2 (5 bases). From germline, CDR1 is LGHDT and CDR2 YNNKEL (reference sequence). The CDR3 is 14 residues long. V was clipped by 4 bases and J by 2 bases, with 11 bases between them. The CDR3 sequence: CASSPLVTQETQYF. The CDR3 DNA is TGTGCCAGCAGCCCACTAGTGACGCAAGAGACCCAGTACTTC.

The table lists this clonotype with many counts. The J gene is TRBJ2-1, the V gene TRBV6-2 or TRBV6-3; TRBD2 matches at 11 bases. The germline CDR1 and CDR2 sequences are MNHEY and SVGEGT. The CDR3 totals 14 residues. The DNA for the CDR3 is TGTGCGGTCAGGGTGGCTAGCGGGGGGTCTGAGCAGTTCTTC. Translation: CAVRVASGGSEQFF.